A single sample gave rise to the 18 T cell receptor beta chains below, sequenced in a study of CD8+CD57+ T cells in acquired aplastic anemia. Genomic DNA served as template for TCR beta VDJ and CDR3 profiling. TCRdb called the reads again in MiXCR, with one record for every CDR3 protein. The sample lists about 190,000 distinct CDR3 sequences; about half were seen once. Sequencing was performed on sorted CD4+, CD8+, or CD8+CD57+ T cells (not recorded which) from PBMCs. The receptors shown here come from a human donor in good health, serving as a control.

V and J are TRBV12-3 or TRBV12-4 and TRBJ1-1; D call uncertain. The V end was cut by 1 base, the J end by 0 bases, with 9 bases between. This CDR3 region has 15 residues. The CDR3: CASSLGAAMNTEAFF. The CDR3 nucleotides read TGTGCCAGCAGTTTAGGGGCGGCGATGAACACTGAAGCTTTCTTT.

This clonotype was picked up one time. The chain is built from TRBV7-8 and TRBJ2-7; 7 positions match TRBD1. The germline V gene encodes CDR1 SGHVS and CDR2 FQNEAQ. The CDR3 sequence is 14 residues long. The junction had 3 bases not matched to a gene; V was cut back by 1 base and J by 3 bases. CDR3 nucleotide sequence: TGTGCCAGCAGCTTAGGACACAGGGGCTACGAGCAGTACTTC. Protein sequence: CASSLGHRGYEQYF. Based on the CDR3 plus reference TRBV7-8 and TRBJ2-7, the full variable domain is GAGVSQSPRYKVAKRGQDVALRCDPISGHVSLFWYQQALGQGPEFLTYFQNEAQLDKSGLPSDRFFAERPEGSVSTLKIQRTQQEDSAVYLCASSLGHRGYEQYFGPGTRLTVT.

This clonotype showed up just once. Because it lacks the conserved phenylalanine or tryptophan at the end, this CDR3 is likely a read error. The gene calls are TRBV7-2 and TRBJ1-5; D not certain. The CDR3 is 14 amino acids. Germline lookup yields CDR1 SGHTA and CDR2 FQGNSA. With 1 base removed from V and 2 bases from J, the gap between germline ends came to 6 bases. The CDR3 protein is CASSLVSGNQPQHL. For the CDR3, the DNA is TGTGCCAGCAGCTTAGTATCGGGCAATCAGCCCCAGCATCTT.

V is TRBV4-3 and J is TRBJ1-6; tentatively, D is TRBD1 (6 bases). Trimming stripped 3 bases from V and 2 bases from J, with 11 bases between. The V gene's germline CDR1 is LGHNA and CDR2 YSLEER. The CDR3 extends over 16 amino acids. CDR3 bases: TGCGCCAGCAGCCATAGTCAGGGGACCTATAATTCACCCCTCCACTTT. It codes for CASSHSQGTYNSPLHF.

In its sample, this clonotype was seen many times. The chain employs TRBV27 and TRBJ2-2, with D unresolved. The ends were cut back, 3 bases at V and 7 bases at J, with 6 bases in the middle. Looked up from germline, CDR1 is MNHEY and CDR2 is SMNVEV (reference sequence). This CDR3 spans 12 amino acids. The CDR3 DNA sequence: TGTGCCAGCAGTTTTGTGGGCGGGGAGCTGTTTTTT. Protein sequence: CASSFVGGELFF.

This clonotype was observed many times. The chain has TRBV20-1 and TRBJ1-5; D gene unclear. This CDR3 has 12 amino acids. Germline CDR1 DFQATT, CDR2 SNEGSKA (reference sequence). Between the trimmed V and J ends, which lost 3 bases and 5 bases, there was a span of 8 bases. CDR3 sequence reads: CSASGLDQPQHF. CDR3 sequence (DNA): TGCAGTGCTAGTGGGTTGGATCAGCCCCAGCATTTT.

This clonotype came up many times. The chain recombines TRBV4-1 with TRBJ1-4, with D tentatively TRBD1 (6 bases). This CDR3 is built from 15 residues. V was pared by 0 bases and J by 7 bases, with 12 bases between. From germline, CDR1 is MGHRA and CDR2 YSYEKL. CDR3 bases: TGCGCCAGCAGCCAAGAGGGGGGCGGAGGTGAAAAACTGTTTTTT. This encodes CASSQEGGGGEKLFF.

This clonotype turned up a few times. The gene calls are TRBV2 and TRBJ1-5; 7 nucleotides align to TRBD1. Trimming took 4 bases from V and 7 from J; bases not matched to a gene: 10. The germline gives CDR1 SNHLY, CDR2 FYNNEI. CDR3 length equals 15 residues. The CDR3 sequence: CASSVSTGAKQPQHF. The CDR3 coding sequence is TGTGCCAGCAGTGTTAGTACAGGGGCAAAGCAGCCCCAGCATTTT.

This clonotype was recorded many times. The V and J genes are TRBV6-2 or TRBV6-3 and TRBJ2-2; D assignment may be TRBD1 or TRBD2 (5 bases each). The V and J ends lost 6 bases and 6 bases respectively, with 14 bases between them. The germline CDR1 and CDR2 sequences are MNHEY and SVGEGT. This CDR3 is 14 amino acids long. The CDR3 DNA reads TGTGCCAGCAGCCTGCGTGGGGGTTCCGGGGAGCTGTTTTTT. It translates to CASSLRGGSGELFF.

The CDR3 spells CASSLARPSASTDTQYF. CDR3 DNA sequence: TGTGCCAGCAGCTTAGCGCGGCCTAGCGCAAGCACAGATACGCAGTATTTT. This chain links TRBV7-9 with TRBJ2-3, with a tentative D call TRBD2 (6 bases). The CDR3 has 17 residues. V lost 0 bases and J 0 bases, leaving 13 bases between the germline ends. The germline V gene has CDR1 SEHNR and CDR2 FQNEAQ (reference sequence). The whole variable domain, filled in from reference TRBV7-9 and TRBJ2-3, reads DTGVSQNPRHKITKRGQNVTFRCDPISEHNRLYWYRQTLGQGPEFLTYFQNEAQLEKSRLLSDRFSAERPKGSFSTLEIQRTEQGDSAMYLCASSLARPSASTDTQYFGPGTRLTVL.

This clonotype was counted at least ten times. The V gene is TRBV19, the J gene TRBJ1-5; D not resolved. CDR1 and CDR2 from the germline V gene are LNHDA and SQIVND (reference sequence). Trimming shortened V by 6 bases and J by 1 base, and 16 bases separated the two germline ends. CDR3 length equals 16 residues. The CDR3 region is CASSFTVKGSNQPQHF. The CDR3 DNA is TGTGCCAGTAGCTTTACAGTTAAAGGGAGCAATCAGCCCCAGCATTTT.

At least ten counts were recorded for this clonotype. The gene calls are TRBV7-8 and TRBJ1-2; no clear D gene. Trimming took off 4 bases at V and 0 bases at J, with 3 bases between the two ends. Looked up from germline, CDR1 is SGHVS and CDR2 is FQNEAQ. This CDR3 has 12 residues. The CDR3 bases are TGTGCCAGCAGCTCTACTAACTATGGCTACACCTTC. The encoded protein is CASSSTNYGYTF.

About this clonotype: At one end the junction does not follow the germline gene, possibly because of a read error. The V call is TRBV10-3, the J call TRBJ1-1; TRBD1 agrees at 7 bases. Per germline, CDR1 ENHRY and CDR2 SYGVKD. CDR3 length: 15 residues. The CDR3 loop reads CASSYSGQGVLRAFF. In DNA form, the CDR3 reads TGTGCCAGCAGTTACTCGGGGCAGGGGGTGTTACGAGCTTTCTTT.

In this sample, this clonotype turned up many times. The genes are TRBV6-5 and TRBJ1-1; the D is unclear. In germline, CDR1 is MNHEY, CDR2 SVGAGI. The CDR3 spans 14 residues. The V and J ends lost 6 bases and 8 bases respectively, with 19 bases between them. This CDR3 is CASSYGSGSTEAFF. In nucleotides, the CDR3 is TGTGCCAGCAGCTACGGGTCCGGCTCCACAGAAGCTTTCTTT.

This chain uses TRBV20-1 with TRBJ1-4; 7 bases fit TRBD1. V was pared by 6 bases and J by 6 bases, with 7 bases of the junction left unmatched. The CDR3 covers 13 residues. Germline V CDR1 and CDR2: DFQATT, SNEGSKA (reference sequence). CDR3 region: CSAPTGMDEKLFF. As DNA, the CDR3 is TGCAGTGCGCCGACAGGGATGGATGAAAAACTGTTTTTT.

This chain uses TRBV10-1 with TRBJ2-1; 8 positions match TRBD2. Germline lookup yields CDR1 WNHNN and CDR2 SYGVQD (reference sequence). The CDR3 is 16 amino acids. V shed 3 bases and J 6 bases; nucleotides not matched to a gene: 10. The CDR3 region is CASSDLGLVSFNEQFF. CDR3 coding DNA: TGCGCCAGCAGTGATTTGGGACTAGTGAGTTTCAATGAGCAGTTCTTC.

In this sample, this clonotype turned up many times. CDR3 sequence reads: CASSSGMGNTEAFF. CDR3 in DNA: TGCGCCAGCAGCTCAGGGATGGGGAACACTGAAGCTTTCTTT. The chain couples TRBV5-1 to TRBJ1-1; weak D call: TRBD1 (5 bases). Germline V CDR1 and CDR2: SGHRS, YFSETQ. Trimming left V 3 bases short and J 1 base short, with 10 bases between. The length of the CDR3 is 14 residues.

This rearrangement joins TRBV20-1 to TRBJ1-2; D gene unclear. This CDR3 contains 13 residues. Germline V gives CDR1 DFQATT, CDR2 SNEGSKA (reference sequence). V lost 3 bases and J lost 2, with 10 bases in between. CDR3 sequence (DNA): TGCAGTGCTAGTTTACAGTACAACTATGGCTACACCTTC. The encoded protein is CSASLQYNYGYTF.